These 31 T cell receptor beta chains were all obtained from the same sample, sequenced in a study of control samples from healthy donors and cancer patients. Only in-frame clones appear in the TCRdb table, and some are missing; sequencing was by immunoSEQ multiplex PCR. The sample has 170,000 or so clones; around 87% are singletons. Sequencing was carried out using blood. Receptors originate from a woman between 45 and 65 years old in good health.

The chain has TRBV7-9 and TRBJ2-5; D call uncertain. V dropped 1 base and J dropped 6 bases, with 6 bases sitting between them. CDR1 is SEHNR, CDR2 FQNEAQ, per germline (reference sequence). This CDR3 has 12 residues. CDR3: CASSLDVKTQYF. The CDR3 coding sequence is TGTGCCAGCAGCTTAGATGTAAAGACCCAGTACTTC.

As regards this clone: Other nucleotide sequences from this sample produce the same CDR3. The chain combines TRBV28 with TRBJ1-5; D is perhaps TRBD1 (5 bases). V was cut by 4 bases and J by 5 bases, with 18 bases left in between. In germline, CDR1 is MDHEN, CDR2 SYDVKM. The CDR3 contains 16 residues. The CDR3 loop is CASSSWVPGGDQPQHF. The CDR3 nucleotides read TGTGCCAGCAGTTCCTGGGTCCCGGGGGGGGATCAGCCCCAGCATTTT.

This chain links TRBV5-6 with TRBJ2-6; 8 bases line up with TRBD1. Germline V lookup: CDR1 SGHDT, CDR2 YYEEEE. Germline trimming cut 0 bases from V and 4 bases from J; bases unmatched to any gene: 12. There are 19 residues in the CDR3. DNA of the CDR3: TGTGCCAGCAGCTTGGGTTGGCAGGGGGCGTTTCGAGGGGCCAACGTCCTGACTTTC. Translating it yields CASSLGWQGAFRGANVLTF. Combining the CDR3 with reference TRBV5-6 and TRBJ2-6 gives the whole variable domain DAGVTQSPTHLIKTRGQQVTLRCSPKSGHDTVSWYQQALGQGPQFIFQYYEEEERQRGNFPDRFSGHQFPNYSSELNVNALLLGDSALYLCASSLGWQGAFRGANVLTFGAGSRLTVL.

The genes are TRBV9 and TRBJ2-3; tentatively, D is TRBD1 or TRBD2 (6 bases each). This CDR3 comprises 15 residues. The V and J ends lost 6 bases and 2 bases respectively, with 16 bases between them. Looked up from germline, CDR1 is SGDLS and CDR2 is YYNGEE. CDR3 amino acids: CASTVGGSFTDTQYF. CDR3 nucleotides: TGTGCCAGCACCGTGGGGGGCTCGTTCACAGATACGCAGTATTTT.

The gene calls are TRBV27 and TRBJ1-1; the D is unclear. V dropped 6 bases and J dropped 1 base, with 12 bases sitting between them. The CDR3 sequence is 14 residues long. In germline, CDR1 is MNHEY, CDR2 SMNVEV (reference sequence). This chain's CDR3 is CASSIRATNTEAFF. As DNA, the CDR3 is TGTGCCAGCAGCATCCGGGCTACGAACACTGAAGCTTTCTTT.

This chain links TRBV6-5 with TRBJ1-1; D gene unclear. Germline V gives CDR1 MNHEY, CDR2 SVGAGI. The CDR3 covers 15 residues. The V gene lost 4 bases and the J gene lost 5 bases, with 17 bases spanning the gap. For the CDR3, the DNA is TGTGCCAGCAGTTCTCACAGTCCTCCCTTGACTGAAGCTTTCTTT. Protein product: CASSSHSPPLTEAFF.

The V call is TRBV5-6, the J call TRBJ2-2; D might be TRBD1 (6 bases). This CDR3 contains 15 residues. Germline CDR1 is SGHDT and CDR2 is YYEEEE. The V end lost 3 bases, the J end lost 7 bases, and 16 bases lay between the germline ends. Written as DNA, the CDR3 is TGTGCCAGCAGCTGGAGATTACAGGGTTACGGGGAGCTGTTTTTT. This encodes CASSWRLQGYGELFF.

The rearrangement uses TRBV5-1 and TRBJ1-5, with no clear D. V was trimmed by 0 bases and J by 4 bases, leaving 14 bases between them. The CDR3 is made up of 16 amino acids. Germline V gene sequence: CDR1 SGHRS, CDR2 YFSETQ. CDR3 residues: CASSLGGSVLNQPQHF. CDR3 in DNA: TGCGCCAGCAGCTTGGGGGGAAGTGTCCTAAATCAGCCCCAGCATTTT.

The chain has TRBV5-1 and TRBJ1-1; TRBD1 aligns across 7 bases. Germline V gene lookup returns CDR1 SGHRS and CDR2 YFSETQ. The CDR3 extends over 16 amino acids. Losses at the gene ends were 0 bases for V and 4 bases for J; bases not matched to a gene: 9. This CDR3 is CASSLGQGGISTEAFF. The CDR3 DNA sequence: TGCGCCAGCAGCTTGGGACAGGGAGGGATAAGCACTGAAGCTTTCTTT. Filled out from reference TRBV5-1 and TRBJ1-1, the complete variable domain reads KAGVTQTPRYLIKTRGQQVTLSCSPISGHRSVSWYQQTPGQGLQFLFEYFSETQRNKGNFPGRFSGRQFSNSRSEMNVSTLELGDSALYLCASSLGQGGISTEAFFGQGTRLTVV.

The chain combines TRBV29-1 with TRBJ1-1; 8 positions match TRBD1. Germline loops: CDR1 SQVTM, CDR2 ANQGSEA. This CDR3 contains 13 residues. Unmatched junction bases numbered 6, after V lost 6 bases and J lost 3 bases. In DNA form, the CDR3 reads TGCAGCGTGGCCAGGGGGCCGGACACTGAAGCTTTCTTT. Protein product: CSVARGPDTEAFF.

The chain recombines TRBV13 with TRBJ2-2; D may be TRBD2 (6 bases). Trimming pared 2 bases from V and 3 bases from J, leaving 19 bases between. CDR3 length equals 18 residues. From germline, CDR1 is PRHDT and CDR2 FYEKMQ (reference sequence). The CDR3 reads CASSLFGWLAKDTGELFF. CDR3 in DNA: TGTGCCAGCAGCTTATTCGGTTGGCTAGCGAAGGACACCGGGGAGCTGTTTTTT. The entire variable domain, with the rest obtained from reference TRBV13 and TRBJ2-2, is as follows: AAGVIQSPRHLIKEKRETATLKCYPIPRHDTVYWYQQGPGQDPQFLISFYEKMQSDKGSIPDRFSAQQFSDYHSELNMSSLELGDSALYFCASSLFGWLAKDTGELFFGEGSRLTVL.

This clone was counted only a few times. The chain uses TRBV5-6 and TRBJ1-3; a possible D gene is TRBD1 (5 bases). V shed 4 bases and J shed 4 bases, with 15 bases lying between them. The CDR3 covers 15 residues. Germline V gene lookup returns CDR1 SGHDT and CDR2 YYEEEE. CDR3 region: CASSTLGRGGNTIYF. For the CDR3, the DNA is TGTGCCAGCAGCACCTTGGGGAGGGGCGGAAACACCATATATTTT.

The V call is TRBV6-2 or TRBV6-3, the J call TRBJ2-7, with a weak D call TRBD2 (5 bases). Germline CDR1 reads MNHEY; CDR2 reads SVGEGT. The CDR3 is 14 residues long. Trimming took off 2 bases at V and 2 bases at J, with 10 bases between the two ends. In DNA, the CDR3 is TGTGCCAGCAGTTACGGAGGCAGTACCTACGAGCAGTACTTC. It translates to CASSYGGSTYEQYF.

This sequence joins TRBV24-1 and TRBJ2-1; TRBD2 aligns across 14 bases. The CDR3 loop spans 19 amino acids. Germline V gene data show CDR1 as KGHDR and CDR2 as SFDVKD. V trimming: 4 bases; J trimming: 0 bases; junction bases outside the gene matches: 7. CDR3 residues: CATSDSGLAGASSYNEQFF. The DNA for the CDR3 is TGTGCCACCAGTGACTCGGGACTAGCGGGAGCGAGCTCCTACAATGAGCAGTTCTTC.

The J gene is TRBJ1-2, the V gene TRBV6-1, with D perhaps matching TRBD1 (5 bases). Trimming pared 0 bases from V and 4 bases from J, leaving 9 bases between. Germline V gene lookup returns CDR1 MNHNS and CDR2 SASEGT. The CDR3 is 14 amino acids. The CDR3 here is CASSEAGGPYGYTF. For the CDR3, the DNA is TGTGCCAGCAGTGAAGCGGGGGGACCCTATGGCTACACCTTC.

The chain carries TRBV9 and TRBJ2-3; perhaps TRBD2 as D (6 bases). Germline V gene data show CDR1 as SGDLS and CDR2 as YYNGEE. The CDR3 loop spans 16 amino acids. V dropped 0 bases and J dropped 0 bases, with 11 bases sitting between them. The CDR3 DNA follows: TGTGCCAGCAGCGTAGAGCCGGGGGTGAGCACAGATACGCAGTATTTT. The encoded protein is CASSVEPGVSTDTQYF.

V usage is TRBV27 and J usage is TRBJ1-5; D ambiguous. This CDR3 is built from 14 residues. Germline V gene lookup returns CDR1 MNHEY and CDR2 SMNVEV (reference sequence). With 5 bases removed from V and 1 base from J, the gap between germline ends came to 9 bases. CDR3 region: CASSLGSSNQPQHF. In nucleotides, the CDR3 is TGTGCCAGCAGTCTTGGGTCCAGCAATCAGCCCCAGCATTTT.

This chain uses TRBV27 with TRBJ2-1; D unresolved. This CDR3 region has 15 residues. V dropped 6 bases and J dropped 6 bases, with 18 bases sitting between them. Looked up from germline, CDR1 is MNHEY and CDR2 is SMNVEV (reference sequence). CDR3 sequence: CASRSRGLVANEQFF. CDR3 nucleotides: TGTGCCAGCAGATCCCGCGGCCTAGTCGCCAATGAGCAGTTCTTC.

The chain carries TRBV2 and TRBJ1-3; weak D call: TRBD1 (5 bases). This CDR3 is 15 amino acids long. Trimming shortened V by 3 bases and J by 1 base, and 10 bases separated the two germline ends. Germline V gene sequence: CDR1 SNHLY, CDR2 FYNNEI. CDR3: CASSEETVSGNTIYF. In nucleotides, the CDR3 is TGTGCCAGCAGTGAGGAGACAGTTTCTGGAAACACCATATATTTT. Full variable domain (rest looked up from reference TRBV2 and TRBJ1-3): EPEVTQTPSHQVTQMGQEVILRCVPISNHLYFYWYRQILGQKVEFLVSFYNNEISEKSEIFDDQFSVERPDGSNFTLKIRSTKLEDSAMYFCASSEETVSGNTIYFGEGSWLTVV.

The chain couples TRBV27 to TRBJ2-5; D not certain. This CDR3 contains 14 residues. CDR1 is MNHEY and CDR2 is SMNVEV in the germline V gene (reference sequence). The V gene lost 3 bases and the J gene lost 2 bases, with 10 bases spanning the gap. The DNA for the CDR3 is TGTGCCAGCAGTTTTACAGACACACAAGAGACCCAGTACTTC. It encodes CASSFTDTQETQYF.

This clone is a singleton in its sample. V gene TRBV29-1 combines with J gene TRBJ1-4; 7 positions agree with TRBD1. V shed 6 bases and J 8 bases; nucleotides not matched to a gene: 3. The germline V gene has CDR1 SQVTM and CDR2 ANQGSEA. This CDR3 comprises 11 residues. The CDR3 nucleotides read TGCAGCGTCAGGGGGGAGGAAAAACTGTTTTTT. Protein: CSVRGEEKLFF.

A word on this clone: The sample holds other DNA sequences that translate to the same CDR3. The V call is TRBV7-2, the J call TRBJ1-2, with D unclear. Germline CDR1 reads SGHTA; CDR2 reads FQGNSA. Trimming cost V 1 base and J 4 bases, with 4 bases left between them. The CDR3 has 12 amino acids. The CDR3 nucleotides read TGTGCCAGCAGCTTAGTTCCCTATGGCTACACCTTC. Encoded protein: CASSLVPYGYTF.

This clone was observed once. The chain couples TRBV12-3 or TRBV12-4 to TRBJ2-7; D perhaps matches TRBD1 (5 bases). This CDR3 spans 12 amino acids. V was shortened by 4 bases and J by 4 bases, with 8 bases between the two germline ends. As DNA, the CDR3 is TGTGCCAGCAGTTCCAGGGCATACGAGCAGTACTTC. Its translation is CASSSRAYEQYF.

The rearrangement joins TRBV25-1 to TRBJ2-2, with D possibly TRBD1 on 5 matching bases. CDR1 is MGHDK, CDR2 SYGVNS, per germline. The CDR3 is 15 residues long. Trimming shortened V by 0 bases and J by 1 base, and 6 bases separated the two germline ends. The DNA of the CDR3 is TGTGCCAGCAGTGAATATGGACAGAACACCGGGGAGCTGTTTTTT. Translated: CASSEYGQNTGELFF.

This clone was found a few times. The chain uses TRBV19 and TRBJ2-7; 7 bases agree with TRBD2. CDR1 is LNHDA, CDR2 SQIVND, per germline (reference sequence). The J segment lost 4 bases and the V segment lost 2 bases, leaving 8 bases of the junction unmatched. This CDR3 region has 15 residues. Written as DNA, the CDR3 is TGTGCCAGTAGTATATACGGCGGGAGTGCGTACGAGCAGTACTTC. Protein sequence: CASSIYGGSAYEQYF.

Note on this clone: An end of the junction does not agree with germline; a read error may underlie this. The sample has other DNA sequences that encode this CDR3 too. The chain recombines TRBV2 with TRBJ2-7; 7 bases map to TRBD2. Germline V CDR1 and CDR2: SNHLY, FYNNEI. This CDR3 region has 14 residues. The CDR3 reads CASGKRGSTYEQYF. CDR3 sequence (DNA): TGTGCCAGCGGAAAGCGGGGCTCCACCTATGAGCAGTACTTC.

This chain links TRBV28 with TRBJ2-5; the D is unclear. This CDR3 has 16 amino acids. Deletions cut 5 bases from V and 5 bases from J, with 21 bases between. Looked up from germline, CDR1 is MDHEN and CDR2 is SYDVKM. The CDR3 nucleotides are TGTGCCAGCAGTCTCAAACGGAATATTGCATCGGAGACCCAGTACTTC. It encodes CASSLKRNIASETQYF.

The chain uses TRBV28 and TRBJ1-4; 10 nucleotides line up with TRBD1. The germline gives CDR1 MDHEN, CDR2 SYDVKM. This CDR3 contains 14 residues. With 3 bases clipped from V and 8 bases from J, the junction kept 3 bases outside the gene matches. CDR3 residues: CASSFGTGEEKLFF. For the CDR3, the DNA is TGTGCCAGCAGTTTCGGGACAGGGGAAGAAAAACTGTTTTTT.

This chain joins TRBV5-1 and TRBJ2-4; 9 bases line up with TRBD1. CDR1 and CDR2 (germline): SGHRS, YFSETQ. CDR3 length equals 12 residues. The ends lost 9 bases at V and 9 bases at J; junction bases unmatched: 7. CDR3: CATGTGQGIQYF. CDR3 DNA: TGCGCCACCGGGACAGGGCAAGGCATTCAGTACTTC.

In its sample, this clone was seen once. V is TRBV27 and J is TRBJ1-5; maybe TRBD1 (5 bases). Germline V gene lookup returns CDR1 MNHEY and CDR2 SMNVEV (reference sequence). V was clipped by 3 bases and J by 3 bases, with 9 bases between them. CDR3 length equals 14 residues. DNA for the CDR3: TGTGCCAGCAGTTTCGGGGGGGACAATCAGCCCCAGCATTTT. It yields the protein CASSFGGDNQPQHF.

The J gene is TRBJ2-2, the V gene TRBV11-2, with 10 nucleotides matching TRBD2. The J segment lost 5 bases and the V segment lost 2 bases, leaving 11 bases of the junction unmatched. Looked up from germline, CDR1 is SGHAT and CDR2 is FQNNGV. The CDR3 extends over 18 amino acids. The CDR3: CASSLTPTGLAQTGELFF. The CDR3 coding sequence is TGTGCCAGCAGCTTAACACCAACGGGACTAGCGCAAACCGGGGAGCTGTTTTTT.